A single sample gave rise to the 10 T cell receptor beta chains below, sequenced in a study of control samples from healthy donors and cancer patients (dated by TCRdb to the early 2020s). The library was built by means of the immunoSEQ multiplex PCR assay. As stored in TCRdb, this immuneACCESS dataset retains in-frame rearrangements with V and J assigned. A fraction of the clones does not appear; measured against another copy, unresolved V genes explain less than half of the discrepancy, and the remainder lacks a known reason. The sample table holds around 100,000 clones, of which roughly 88% were seen once. The ten largest clonotypes hold 12% to 15% of the sample. The sample was blood. All receptors derive from a man younger than 40 in good health.

This clone was seen many times. The chain has TRBV13 and TRBJ1-3, with D unclear. The V and J ends lost 3 bases and 2 bases respectively, with 8 bases between them. There are 14 residues in the CDR3. Germline CDR1 PRHDT, CDR2 FYEKMQ (reference sequence). In nucleotides, the CDR3 is TGTGCCAGCAGCTTTGCGCATACTGGAAACACCATATATTTT. Its translation: CASSFAHTGNTIYF.

For the CDR3, the DNA is TGTGCCAGCAGCGGGGGCGGGAACACCATATATTTT. Translating it yields CASSGGGNTIYF. This rearrangement joins TRBV11-2 to TRBJ1-3, with a possible D match to TRBD1 (6 bases). CDR1 is SGHAT and CDR2 is FQNNGV in the germline V gene. V lost 5 bases, J lost 7 bases, and 9 bases lay in between. This CDR3 is built from 12 residues.

The chain links TRBV7-2 to TRBJ1-1, with D uncertain. Per germline, CDR1 SGHTA and CDR2 FQGNSA. The CDR3 consists of 13 residues. With 4 bases removed from V and 6 bases from J, the gap between germline ends came to 12 bases. The CDR3 protein is CASSSVVRAEAFF. The CDR3 nucleotides are TGTGCCAGCAGCTCAGTGGTACGAGCTGAAGCTTTCTTT.

The gene calls are TRBV19 and TRBJ2-7, with TRBD1 matching over 9 bases. The CDR3 covers 14 residues. Unmatched junction bases numbered 1, after V lost 2 bases and J lost 2 bases. Germline-derived CDR1 and CDR2 are LNHDA and SQIVND (reference sequence). The CDR3 coding sequence is TGTGCCAGTAGTATAAGGACAGGGGCCTACGAGCAGTACTTC. Amino acids: CASSIRTGAYEQYF. The whole variable domain, remainder taken from reference TRBV19 and TRBJ2-7, is DGGITQSPKYLFRKEGQNVTLSCEQNLNHDAMYWYRQDPGQGLRLIYYSQIVNDFQKGDIAEGYSVSREKKESFPLTVTSAQKNPTAFYLCASSIRTGAYEQYFGPGTRLTVT.

The chain joins TRBV27 to TRBJ2-6; D ambiguous. The CDR3 runs 17 residues. From germline, CDR1 is MNHEY and CDR2 SMNVEV (reference sequence). V lost 0 bases and J lost 2, with 11 bases in between. CDR3 nucleotide sequence: TGTGCCAGCAGTTTATCCCAAATATCCGCTGGGGCCAACGTCCTGACTTTC. This gives the protein CASSLSQISAGANVLTF. The complete variable domain, with remaining parts taken from reference TRBV27 and TRBJ2-6, reads EAQVTQNPRYLITVTGKKLTVTCSQNMNHEYMSWYRQDPGLGLRQIYYSMNVEVTDKGDVPEGYKVSRKEKRNFPLILESPSPNQTSLYFCASSLSQISAGANVLTFGAGSRLTVL.

The rearrangement uses TRBV9 and TRBJ2-1; D is perhaps TRBD1 or TRBD2 (5 bases each). This CDR3 spans 16 amino acids. Germline V gene lookup returns CDR1 SGDLS and CDR2 YYNGEE. Trimming stripped 3 bases from V and 6 bases from J, with 19 bases between. The CDR3 DNA sequence: TGTGCCAGCAGCGCCGAGGGGCAGGGAATAAGCAATGAGCAGTTCTTC. This encodes CASSAEGQGISNEQFF.

V usage is TRBV4-1 and J usage is TRBJ2-1, with TRBD2 identical over 8 bases. Germline V gene sequence: CDR1 MGHRA, CDR2 YSYEKL. The trim removed 1 base at V and 2 bases at J, leaving 7 bases unmatched. The CDR3 length is 17 residues. The CDR3 here is CASSQGSAREAYNEQFF. The CDR3 nucleotides are TGCGCCAGCAGCCAAGGCTCCGCGCGGGAGGCCTACAATGAGCAGTTCTTC.

The chain joins TRBV19 to TRBJ1-5; D is possibly TRBD1 (6 bases). Germline assignment: CDR1 LNHDA and CDR2 SQIVND (reference sequence). The CDR3 has 15 amino acids. Trimming left V 4 bases short and J 4 bases short, with 14 bases between. The CDR3 DNA sequence: TGTGCCAGTAGTACCGAAGGGGGGGCAAATCAGCCCCAGCATTTT. This translates into CASSTEGGANQPQHF.

This sequence joins TRBV28 and TRBJ1-2, with 9 bases fitting TRBD1. Germline loops: CDR1 MDHEN, CDR2 SYDVKM. The V segment lost 3 bases and the J segment 4 bases; nucleotides outside the gene matches: 9. CDR3 size: 16 residues. The CDR3 nucleotides read TGTGCCAGCAGTTTGACCGGGACAGGGAACCTCTATGGCTACACCTTC. Its translation: CASSLTGTGNLYGYTF.

The rearrangement joins TRBV19 to TRBJ2-7; D may be TRBD1 (7 bases). The germline V gene has CDR1 LNHDA and CDR2 SQIVND (reference sequence). V shed 7 bases and J shed 4 bases, with 20 bases lying between them. This CDR3 is 15 amino acids long. This CDR3 is CASTLRQGGLYEQYF. In DNA, the CDR3 is TGTGCCAGTACCCTAAGACAGGGAGGTCTGTACGAGCAGTACTTC.